These 11 T cell receptor beta chains were sequenced from one sample in a study of siplizumab effects on memory and regulatory T cells. Using immunoSEQ multiplex PCR, the repertoire was profiled, and TCRdb retains in-frame clones only, with some absent. The table has 9,500 to 11,000 clones, roughly two fifths seen once. Their antigen targets remain unknown. The mixed lymphocyte reaction cells underwent coculture at 37°C for less than 7 days. Sequenced material: CFSE-low (dividing) CD8+ T cells sorted from an allogeneic mixed lymphocyte reaction. The receptors were gathered from a human donor in good health; the cells came from an allogeneic mixed lymphocyte reaction.

This clone occurred a few times. The chain joins TRBV20-1 to TRBJ2-7; no clear D gene. Between the trimmed V and J ends, which lost 0 bases and 6 bases, there was a span of 6 bases. Per the germline V gene, CDR1 is DFQATT and CDR2 is SNEGSKA (reference sequence). The CDR3 consists of 11 residues. This CDR3 reads CSARDPLEQYF. The CDR3 DNA is TGCAGTGCTAGAGATCCCCTCGAGCAGTACTTC.

In its sample, this clone is medium-sized (0.01 to 0.1%). V is TRBV27 and J is TRBJ2-7; TRBD1 matches 10 bases. Per germline, CDR1 MNHEY and CDR2 SMNVEV (reference sequence). With 5 bases clipped from V and 5 bases from J, the junction kept 3 bases outside the gene matches. This CDR3 region has 13 residues. This chain's CDR3 is CASSPTGGHEQYF. CDR3 DNA: TGTGCCAGCAGTCCGACAGGGGGCCACGAGCAGTACTTC.

J is TRBJ1-3 and V is TRBV19; D gene uncertain. Germline V lookup: CDR1 LNHDA, CDR2 SQIVND (reference sequence). This CDR3 contains 14 residues. V was clipped by 4 bases and J by 0 bases, with 7 bases between them. CDR3 amino acids: CASSKWASGNTIYF. The DNA of the CDR3 is TGTGCCAGTAGTAAGTGGGCCTCTGGAAACACCATATATTTT. Looking up the rest from reference TRBV19 and TRBJ1-3 gives the full variable domain: DGGITQSPKYLFRKEGQNVTLSCEQNLNHDAMYWYRQDPGQGLRLIYYSQIVNDFQKGDIAEGYSVSREKKESFPLTVTSAQKNPTAFYLCASSKWASGNTIYFGEGSWLTVV.

Worth noting for this clone: At one of its ends the junction is not consistent with the germline gene, which may arise from a read error. The genes are TRBV7-7 and TRBJ1-3; D uncertain. This CDR3 comprises 15 residues. Per germline, CDR1 SSHAT and CDR2 FNYEAQ (reference sequence). The CDR3: CASSPGVTTGNTLYF. The CDR3 nucleotides read TGTGCCAGCAGCCCAGGCGTTACAACTGGAAACACCCTATATTTT.

The chain carries TRBV5-1 and TRBJ1-5, with unresolved D. Germline CDR1 is SGHRS and CDR2 is YFSETQ. The V end was cut by 0 bases, the J end by 6 bases, with 4 bases between. The CDR3 loop spans 12 amino acids. The CDR3 sequence is CASSLEGQPQHF. Written as DNA, the CDR3 is TGCGCCAGCAGCTTGGAAGGTCAGCCCCAGCATTTT.

The rearrangement links TRBV11-2 to TRBJ2-3, with D unclear. V lost 5 bases to trimming and J lost 5 bases, with 14 bases between them. The germline V gene has CDR1 SGHAT and CDR2 FQNNGV. This CDR3 has 14 residues. The CDR3 region has the DNA TGTGCCAGCAGCCCCTTCAGCTTCCGAGATACGCAGTATTTT. Residues: CASSPFSFRDTQYF.

The chain combines TRBV27 with TRBJ2-2; TRBD1 matches at 7 bases. The CDR3 consists of 15 residues. Looked up from germline, CDR1 is MNHEY and CDR2 is SMNVEV (reference sequence). V lost 4 bases and J lost 4; bases outside the gene matches: 6. CDR3 sequence reads: CASSSPTGTTGELFF. Written as DNA, the CDR3 is TGTGCCAGCAGTTCTCCGACAGGGACCACCGGGGAGCTGTTTTTT.

The CDR3 nucleotides are TGTGCCAGCAGAGAAGCTGGCTACAATGAGCAGTTCTTC. This encodes CASREAGYNEQFF. The V and J genes are TRBV25-1 and TRBJ2-1; no clear D gene. This CDR3 spans 13 amino acids. V shed 6 bases and J shed 3 bases, with 9 bases lying between them. Per germline, CDR1 MGHDK and CDR2 SYGVNS.

The V gene is TRBV29-1, the J gene TRBJ2-1; 7 positions match TRBD2. The V segment lost 6 bases and the J segment 7 bases; nucleotides outside the gene matches: 12. Per the germline V gene, CDR1 is SQVTM and CDR2 is ANQGSEA. CDR3 length: 14 amino acids. CDR3 residues: CSVGMTGGLNEQFF. CDR3 in DNA: TGCAGCGTGGGGATGACGGGAGGATTGAATGAGCAGTTCTTC.

The chain joins TRBV5-6 to TRBJ2-5, with D possibly TRBD1 on 6 matching bases. Germline loops: CDR1 SGHDT, CDR2 YYEEEE. CDR3 length: 15 residues. V lost 0 bases and J lost 0, with 9 bases in between. The CDR3 coding sequence is TGTGCCAGCAGCTTGGCCGCAGGGGACCAAGAGACCCAGTACTTC. Encoded protein: CASSLAAGDQETQYF.

This clone was detected only a few times. The chain combines TRBV7-2 with TRBJ1-1; D may be TRBD1 (5 bases). The V end lost 1 base, the J end lost 4 bases, and 10 bases lay between the germline ends. The CDR3 is 14 residues long. CDR1 and CDR2 (germline): SGHTA, FQGNSA. The CDR3 sequence is CASSLGGSGTEAFF. The CDR3 DNA follows: TGTGCCAGCAGCTTAGGGGGGAGCGGCACTGAAGCTTTCTTT.